Below, 14 T cell receptor beta chains from the same sample are listed, as sequenced in a study of T cell changes during pregnancy in multiple sclerosis. The data were produced by immunoSEQ multiplex PCR, yet TCRdb's version contains in-frame clones alone and is incomplete. The sample has 99,000 or so clones; roughly 92% are singletons. Sequenced material: peripheral blood, taken after pregnancy. The receptors shown here come from a female donor with multiple sclerosis, enrolled in a pregnancy study.

The gene calls are TRBV5-1 and TRBJ2-7, with a weak D call TRBD1 (6 bases). V lost 4 bases to trimming and J lost 8 bases, with 13 bases between them. This CDR3 is 12 amino acids long. Germline assignment: CDR1 SGHRS and CDR2 YFSETQ. The CDR3: CASSPDRRQQYF. As DNA, the CDR3 is TGCGCCAGCAGCCCTGACAGGAGGCAGCAGTACTTC.

The rearrangement uses TRBV19 and TRBJ1-1; no firm D call. The CDR3 runs to 14 residues. Germline CDR1 is LNHDA and CDR2 is SQIVND (reference sequence). V lost 8 bases to trimming and J lost 0 bases, with 13 bases between them. CDR3 region: CASRDQRMNTEAFF. The CDR3 DNA sequence: TGTGCCAGTCGGGATCAGCGGATGAACACTGAAGCTTTCTTT. The entire variable domain, with the rest obtained from reference TRBV19 and TRBJ1-1, is as follows: DGGITQSPKYLFRKEGQNVTLSCEQNLNHDAMYWYRQDPGQGLRLIYYSQIVNDFQKGDIAEGYSVSREKKESFPLTVTSAQKNPTAFYLCASRDQRMNTEAFFGQGTRLTVV.

The chain uses TRBV29-1 and TRBJ2-3; D unresolved. V was trimmed by 4 bases and J by 6 bases, leaving 14 bases between them. Germline V gene sequence: CDR1 SQVTM, CDR2 ANQGSEA. The CDR3 contains 13 residues. The CDR3: CSVAVIAADTQYF. The CDR3, as DNA: TGCAGCGTTGCTGTGATAGCAGCGGATACGCAGTATTTT.

The CDR3 reads CASSTDRALSEQFF. The CDR3 DNA reads as TGTGCCAGCAGTACTGACAGGGCGCTTAGTGAGCAGTTCTTC. The chain joins TRBV28 to TRBJ2-1, with 7 nucleotides matching TRBD1. The length of the CDR3 is 14 residues. Trimming took 5 bases from V and 9 from J; bases not matched to a gene: 10. Germline V gene data show CDR1 as MDHEN and CDR2 as SYDVKM.

This chain joins TRBV28 and TRBJ1-2, with 8 nucleotides matching TRBD1. Per germline, CDR1 MDHEN and CDR2 SYDVKM. Trimming cost V 2 bases and J 7 bases; bases outside gene matches: 12. The CDR3 length is 16 residues. DNA for the CDR3: TGTGCCAGCAGTTTAGGTTTGCAGGGGGCGCGAAGTGGCTACACCTTC. Translated: CASSLGLQGARSGYTF.

This clone was seen once. The chain carries TRBV7-9 and TRBJ1-1; the D gene is possibly TRBD1 (6 bases). The CDR3 extends over 15 amino acids. Germline loops: CDR1 SEHNR, CDR2 FQNEAQ (reference sequence). Trimming shortened V by 5 bases and J by 0 bases, and 13 bases separated the two germline ends. CDR3 nucleotide sequence: TGTGCCAGCAGCGAAATCAGGGGAATGAACACTGAAGCTTTCTTT. Translation gives CASSEIRGMNTEAFF.

The chain combines TRBV19 with TRBJ2-1; D may be TRBD1 (5 bases). The germline V gene has CDR1 LNHDA and CDR2 SQIVND (reference sequence). Trimming left V 4 bases short and J 8 bases short, with 18 bases between. The CDR3 loop spans 15 amino acids. CDR3 sequence: CASSNQGGVWDEQFF. CDR3 coding DNA: TGTGCCAGTAGTAATCAGGGTGGGGTTTGGGATGAGCAGTTCTTC.

The chain recombines TRBV6-1 with TRBJ1-2, with a possible D match to TRBD1 (6 bases). V lost 7 bases to trimming and J lost 8 bases, with 11 bases between them. Germline V gene data show CDR1 as MNHNS and CDR2 as SASEGT. The CDR3 is 11 residues long. The CDR3 DNA is TGTGCCAGCACACAGGGTGACGGCTACACCTTC. It codes for CASTQGDGYTF.

The chain carries TRBV7-3 and TRBJ2-1, with 8 bases aligning to TRBD2. The CDR3 has 17 amino acids. V dropped 3 bases and J dropped 8; count of bases not matched to a gene: 15. CDR1 SGHTA and CDR2 FQGTGA come from the germline V gene. CDR3 protein: CASSLGLRVVTSDEQFF. CDR3 sequence (DNA): TGTGCCAGCAGCTTGGGGTTGAGGGTGGTGACTAGCGATGAGCAGTTCTTC.

V is TRBV7-9 and J is TRBJ1-1; 7 nucleotides line up with TRBD1. This CDR3 comprises 12 residues. The germline CDR1 and CDR2 sequences are SEHNR and FQNEAQ (reference sequence). The V gene end was trimmed by 0 bases and the J gene end by 10 bases; junction bases not matched to a gene: 2. CDR3 bases: TGTGCCAGCAGCTTAGCGGACAGGATAGCTTTCTTT. It encodes CASSLADRIAFF.

V and J are TRBV19 and TRBJ2-3; D possibly corresponds to TRBD2 (5 bases). V lost 5 bases, J lost 0 bases, and 12 bases lay in between. CDR3 length equals 15 residues. CDR1 LNHDA and CDR2 SQIVND come from the germline V gene (reference sequence). The CDR3 reads CASSRASSSTDTQYF. The CDR3 DNA follows: TGTGCCAGTAGTCGAGCTAGCAGCAGCACAGATACGCAGTATTTT.

This clone was recorded only once. In DNA form, the CDR3 reads TGTGCCAGCAGCGTAGGTTCGTCATTAGCTGAAAAACTGTTTTTT. Protein product: CASSVGSSLAEKLFF. This chain links TRBV9 with TRBJ1-4; unclear D gene. Germline loops: CDR1 SGDLS, CDR2 YYNGEE. CDR3 length: 15 residues. Trimming pared 0 bases from V and 7 bases from J, leaving 13 bases between.

J is TRBJ2-7 and V is TRBV5-4; 10 nucleotides line up with TRBD1. Germline lookup yields CDR1 SGHNT and CDR2 YYREEE (reference sequence). The CDR3 extends over 13 amino acids. With 4 bases clipped from V and 9 bases from J, the junction kept 7 bases outside the gene matches. CDR3 bases: TGTGCCAGCAGCGGCGGACAGGGGGGAGGGCAGTACTTC. Amino acid sequence: CASSGGQGGGQYF.

The rearrangement links TRBV10-3 to TRBJ2-2, with 8 nucleotides matching TRBD2. There are 14 residues in the CDR3. Trimming removed 6 bases from V and 7 bases from J; junction bases left unmatched: 7. In germline, CDR1 is ENHRY, CDR2 SYGVKD. In DNA form, the CDR3 reads TGTGCCATCAGCGAGCGGGAGAAAGTCGGGGAGCTGTTTTTT. Protein: CAISEREKVGELFF.